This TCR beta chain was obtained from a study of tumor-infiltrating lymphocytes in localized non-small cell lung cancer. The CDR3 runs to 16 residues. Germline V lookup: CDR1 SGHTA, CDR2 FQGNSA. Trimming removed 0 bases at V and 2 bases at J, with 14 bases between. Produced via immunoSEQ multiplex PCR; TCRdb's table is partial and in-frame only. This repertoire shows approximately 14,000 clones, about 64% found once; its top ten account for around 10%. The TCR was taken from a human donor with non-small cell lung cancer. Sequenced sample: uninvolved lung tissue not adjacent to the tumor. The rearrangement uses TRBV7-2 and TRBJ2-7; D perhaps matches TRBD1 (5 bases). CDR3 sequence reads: CASSLAPPGAPYEQYF. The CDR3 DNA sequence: TGTGCCAGCAGCTTAGCTCCCCCTGGGGCCCCCTACGAGCAGTACTTC.